This is a list of T cell receptor beta chains from one sample in a study of shared clonotypes between healthy human individuals. Sequencing was performed with immunoSEQ multiplex PCR; in TCRdb, only in-frame clones are kept and a portion is missing. Here the sample spans about 1.5 million clones, around 98% being singletons. Sequencing was carried out using naive CD4+ T cells sorted from blood. Receptor source: a man aged 30 to 45 in good health. Each CDR3 is given with its conserved first and last residue. A D gene is named only where the DNA matches it firmly. Only part of the rows carry a size: once, few, many, or a class if the clone is expanded.

d_call: TRBD2
v_call: TRBV4-3
j_call: TRBJ2-1
clone_size: -
cdr3_aa: CASSRNRGLAGDMEQFF
cdr3_nt: TGCGCCAGCAGCCGTAACAGGGGACTAGCGGGAGATATGGAGCAGTTCTTC

d_call: -
v_call: TRBV5-1
j_call: TRBJ2-7
clone_size: -
cdr3_aa: CASSLGWDGNYEQYF
cdr3_nt: TGCGCCAGCAGCTTGGGCTGGGACGGAAACTACGAGCAGTACTTC

d_call: TRBD2
v_call: TRBV7-9
j_call: TRBJ2-1
clone_size: -
cdr3_aa: CASSPTSGRNEQFF
cdr3_nt: TGTGCCAGCAGCCCGACTAGCGGGAGAAATGAGCAGTTCTTC

d_call: TRBD1
v_call: TRBV7-8
j_call: TRBJ2-5
clone_size: -
cdr3_aa: CASSPRTGKNYQETQYF
cdr3_nt: TGTGCCAGCAGCCCTCGGACAGGCAAAAACTACCAAGAGACCCAGTACTTC

d_call: -
v_call: TRBV7-9
j_call: TRBJ2-7
clone_size: -
cdr3_aa: CASSLAAIMGSYEQYF
cdr3_nt: TGTGCCAGCAGCTTAGCGGCGATAATGGGATCCTACGAGCAGTACTTC

d_call: -
v_call: TRBV29-1
j_call: TRBJ1-1
clone_size: few
cdr3_aa: CSVGGRGNTEAFF
cdr3_nt: TGCAGCGTTGGGGGCAGGGGGAACACTGAAGCTTTCTTT

d_call: -
v_call: TRBV25-1
j_call: TRBJ2-3
clone_size: -
cdr3_aa: CASSPLVGASTDTQYF
cdr3_nt: TGTGCCAGCAGCCCCCTTGTGGGAGCCAGCACAGATACGCAGTATTTT

d_call: -
v_call: TRBV18
j_call: TRBJ1-5
clone_size: -
cdr3_aa: CASSVDSGRHQPQHF
cdr3_nt: TGTGCCAGCTCCGTCGACTCCGGGAGGCATCAGCCCCAGCATTTT

d_call: -
v_call: TRBV5-1
j_call: TRBJ2-7
clone_size: -
cdr3_aa: CASSLGFGEPYEQYF
cdr3_nt: TGCGCCAGCAGCTTGGGATTTGGAGAGCCCTACGAGCAGTACTTC

d_call: -
v_call: TRBV29-1
j_call: TRBJ2-4
clone_size: -
cdr3_aa: CSLRGAKNIQYF
cdr3_nt: TGCAGCCTCCGGGGAGCCAAAAACATTCAGTACTTC

d_call: -
v_call: TRBV6-1
j_call: TRBJ1-1
clone_size: -
cdr3_aa: CASSEKINTEAFF
cdr3_nt: TGTGCCAGCAGTGAAAAGATTAACACTGAAGCTTTCTTT

d_call: -
v_call: TRBV10-3
j_call: TRBJ1-1
clone_size: -
cdr3_aa: CAIRQDGVTEAFF
cdr3_nt: TGTGCCATCAGGCAAGACGGGGTTACTGAAGCTTTCTTT

d_call: -
v_call: TRBV30
j_call: TRBJ2-3
clone_size: -
cdr3_aa: CAWNLDKGTDTQYF
cdr3_nt: TGTGCCTGGAACCTCGATAAGGGGACAGATACGCAGTATTTT

d_call: TRBD2
v_call: TRBV10-3
j_call: TRBJ2-7
clone_size: -
cdr3_aa: CAIGLAGDLAEQYF
cdr3_nt: TGTGCCATCGGGCTAGCGGGAGATCTGGCCGAGCAGTACTTC

d_call: -
v_call: TRBV5-4
j_call: TRBJ1-1
clone_size: -
cdr3_aa: CASSGRPIGTEAFF
cdr3_nt: TGTGCCAGCAGCGGTCGTCCAATTGGTACTGAAGCTTTCTTT

d_call: -
v_call: TRBV18
j_call: TRBJ1-1
clone_size: -
cdr3_aa: CASSPGRSGTEAFF
cdr3_nt: TGTGCCAGCTCACCAGGCAGGTCGGGCACTGAAGCTTTCTTT

d_call: -
v_call: TRBV7-2
j_call: TRBJ2-3
clone_size: -
cdr3_aa: CASSPLRSMKGTDTQYF
cdr3_nt: TGTGCCAGCAGCCCACTCCGGTCGATGAAGGGGACAGATACGCAGTATTTT

d_call: -
v_call: TRBV14
j_call: TRBJ2-7
clone_size: -
cdr3_aa: CASSQDLVDEQYF
cdr3_nt: TGTGCCAGCAGCCAAGATCTAGTCGACGAGCAGTACTTC

d_call: -
v_call: TRBV5-1
j_call: TRBJ2-3
clone_size: -
cdr3_aa: CASSDLSTDTQYF
cdr3_nt: TGCGCCAGCAGTGACCTTAGCACAGATACGCAGTATTTT

d_call: -
v_call: TRBV18
j_call: TRBJ2-5
clone_size: -
cdr3_aa: CASSPNKQETQYF
cdr3_nt: TGTGCCAGCTCACCAAACAAACAAGAGACCCAGTACTTC

d_call: TRBD1
v_call: TRBV6-1
j_call: TRBJ1-1
clone_size: -
cdr3_aa: CASSESQGGYTEAFF
cdr3_nt: TGTGCCAGCAGTGAAAGCCAGGGGGGGTACACTGAAGCTTTCTTT

d_call: TRBD2
v_call: TRBV7-9
j_call: TRBJ2-1
clone_size: -
cdr3_aa: CASSLLAGGPNEQFF
cdr3_nt: TGTGCCAGCAGCTTACTAGCGGGAGGGCCAAATGAGCAGTTCTTC

d_call: -
v_call: TRBV7-2
j_call: TRBJ1-1
clone_size: -
cdr3_aa: CASSLYPLNTEAFF
cdr3_nt: TGTGCCAGCAGCTTATACCCGTTGAACACTGAAGCTTTCTTT

d_call: -
v_call: TRBV18
j_call: TRBJ2-7
clone_size: -
cdr3_aa: CASSPPSRGILREQYF
cdr3_nt: TGTGCCAGCTCACCACCGAGTCGCGGGATTTTAAGGGAGCAGTACTTC

d_call: TRBD1
v_call: TRBV11-2
j_call: TRBJ2-7
clone_size: once
cdr3_aa: CASSSLTGTGDEQYF
cdr3_nt: TGTGCCAGCAGCTCATTGACAGGGACAGGCGACGAGCAGTACTTC

d_call: TRBD2
v_call: TRBV28
j_call: TRBJ2-7
clone_size: -
cdr3_aa: CASRLAGAHEQYF
cdr3_nt: TGTGCCAGTCGACTAGCGGGAGCACACGAGCAGTACTTC

d_call: -
v_call: TRBV2
j_call: TRBJ2-1
clone_size: -
cdr3_aa: CASFYGSAPPKESSEQFF
cdr3_nt: TGTGCCAGCTTTTATGGTTCGGCACCGCCAAAAGAGTCGTCTGAGCAGTTCTTC

d_call: -
v_call: TRBV18
j_call: TRBJ1-2
clone_size: -
cdr3_aa: CASSPTVRIEDGYTF
cdr3_nt: TGTGCCAGCTCACCAACCGTGCGGATAGAGGATGGCTACACCTTC

d_call: -
v_call: TRBV5-1
j_call: TRBJ2-2
clone_size: -
cdr3_aa: CASSFSVQGNTGELFF
cdr3_nt: TGCGCCAGCAGCTTCTCGGTACAGGGGAACACCGGGGAGCTGTTTTTT

d_call: -
v_call: TRBV5-1
j_call: TRBJ2-7
clone_size: few
cdr3_aa: CASSLEGTTYEQYF
cdr3_nt: TGCGCCAGCAGCTTGGAAGGGACCACCTACGAGCAGTACTTC

d_call: -
v_call: TRBV2
j_call: TRBJ2-2
clone_size: -
cdr3_aa: CASTRLGPGAGELFF
cdr3_nt: TGTGCCAGCACCAGACTAGGACCTGGGGCCGGGGAGCTGTTTTTT

d_call: -
v_call: TRBV29-1
j_call: TRBJ2-5
clone_size: -
cdr3_aa: CSVDFGLETQYF
cdr3_nt: TGCAGCGTTGACTTCGGGTTGGAGACCCAGTACTTC

d_call: -
v_call: TRBV20-1
j_call: TRBJ1-1
clone_size: -
cdr3_aa: CSASKGQNRFF
cdr3_nt: TGCAGTGCTAGTAAGGGCCAGAACCGGTTCTTT

d_call: -
v_call: TRBV4-2
j_call: TRBJ2-7
clone_size: -
cdr3_aa: CASSQAPSPGRSYEQYF
cdr3_nt: TGTGCCAGCAGCCAAGCCCCTTCTCCCGGGAGAAGTTACGAGCAGTACTTC

d_call: -
v_call: TRBV14
j_call: TRBJ1-2
clone_size: -
cdr3_aa: CASSQWARGYTF
cdr3_nt: TGTGCCAGCAGCCAATGGGCAAGAGGCTACACCTTC

d_call: -
v_call: TRBV20-1
j_call: TRBJ2-7
clone_size: -
cdr3_aa: CSARRDEQYF
cdr3_nt: TGCAGTGCGCGCAGGGACGAGCAGTACTTC

d_call: -
v_call: TRBV29-1
j_call: TRBJ2-1
clone_size: -
cdr3_aa: CSVVVAGFRFF
cdr3_nt: TGCAGCGTTGTGGTGGCGGGATTCCGCTTCTTC

d_call: -
v_call: TRBV19
j_call: TRBJ2-1
clone_size: -
cdr3_aa: CASSIVGRHNEQFF
cdr3_nt: TGTGCCAGTAGTATTGTAGGGAGACACAATGAGCAGTTCTTC

d_call: TRBD2
v_call: TRBV9
j_call: TRBJ2-3
clone_size: -
cdr3_aa: CASSVGTSVTDTQYF
cdr3_nt: TGTGCCAGCAGCGTCGGGACTAGCGTCACAGATACGCAGTATTTT

d_call: -
v_call: TRBV7-2
j_call: TRBJ2-5
clone_size: -
cdr3_aa: CASSLGLAQETQYF
cdr3_nt: TGTGCCAGCAGCTTAGGGCTAGCTCAAGAGACCCAGTACTTC

d_call: -
v_call: TRBV18
j_call: TRBJ2-7
clone_size: -
cdr3_aa: CASSPPGRGSYEQYF
cdr3_nt: TGTGCCAGCTCACCACCGGGACGGGGGTCCTACGAGCAGTACTTC

d_call: -
v_call: TRBV7-3
j_call: TRBJ2-7
clone_size: -
cdr3_aa: CASSLFSGRSYEQYF
cdr3_nt: TGTGCCAGCAGCTTATTTAGTGGCAGATCCTACGAGCAGTACTTC

d_call: TRBD1
v_call: TRBV29-1
j_call: TRBJ1-1
clone_size: -
cdr3_aa: CSVQTGGLNTEAFF
cdr3_nt: TGCAGCGTCCAAACAGGGGGATTGAACACTGAAGCTTTCTTT

d_call: -
v_call: TRBV30
j_call: TRBJ1-1
clone_size: -
cdr3_aa: CAWRLITEAFF
cdr3_nt: TGTGCCTGGAGGCTGATCACTGAAGCTTTCTTT

d_call: -
v_call: TRBV19
j_call: TRBJ2-1
clone_size: -
cdr3_aa: CASSIRQVYNEQFF
cdr3_nt: TGTGCCAGTAGTATAAGACAGGTCTACAATGAGCAGTTCTTC

d_call: TRBD1
v_call: TRBV25-1
j_call: TRBJ1-2
clone_size: -
cdr3_aa: CASRPPGQVYGYTF
cdr3_nt: TGTGCCAGCAGGCCCCCGGGACAGGTATATGGCTACACCTTC

d_call: -
v_call: TRBV7-3
j_call: TRBJ1-2
clone_size: once
cdr3_aa: CASSLTSKTNYGYTF
cdr3_nt: TGTGCCAGCAGCTTAACGTCTAAGACTAACTATGGCTACACCTTC

d_call: -
v_call: TRBV5-4
j_call: TRBJ1-1
clone_size: -
cdr3_aa: CASSLAAGNTEAFF
cdr3_nt: TGTGCCAGCAGCTTGGCAGCGGGGAACACTGAAGCTTTCTTT

d_call: -
v_call: TRBV10-2
j_call: TRBJ2-7
clone_size: -
cdr3_aa: CASSPAGVNEQYF
cdr3_nt: TGCGCCAGCAGTCCCGCAGGAGTGAACGAGCAGTACTTC

d_call: TRBD1
v_call: TRBV6-1
j_call: TRBJ2-3
clone_size: -
cdr3_aa: CASNSGTESTDTQYF
cdr3_nt: TGTGCCAGTAATTCCGGGACAGAGAGCACAGATACGCAGTATTTT

d_call: -
v_call: TRBV28
j_call: TRBJ1-4
clone_size: -
cdr3_aa: CASSTRDLGMKKLFF
cdr3_nt: TGTGCCAGCAGCACCAGGGATCTGGGAATGAAAAAACTGTTTTTT

d_call: -
v_call: TRBV28
j_call: TRBJ2-1
clone_size: -
cdr3_aa: CASSRPGPQIEQFF
cdr3_nt: TGTGCCAGCAGTCGCCCTGGACCCCAGATTGAGCAGTTCTTC

d_call: -
v_call: TRBV13
j_call: TRBJ1-3
clone_size: -
cdr3_aa: CASRDRGEAGNTIYF
cdr3_nt: TGTGCCAGCAGGGATCGGGGTGAAGCTGGAAACACCATATATTTT

d_call: -
v_call: TRBV2
j_call: TRBJ2-2
clone_size: -
cdr3_aa: CASSDGAVNTGELFF
cdr3_nt: TGTGCCAGCAGTGATGGGGCTGTGAACACCGGGGAGCTGTTTTTT

d_call: -
v_call: TRBV5-1
j_call: TRBJ1-5
clone_size: -
cdr3_aa: CASSPSINQPQHF
cdr3_nt: TGCGCCAGCAGCCCGTCTATAAATCAGCCCCAGCATTTT

d_call: -
v_call: TRBV7-9
j_call: TRBJ2-7
clone_size: -
cdr3_aa: CASSLEAAGWSSYEQYF
cdr3_nt: TGTGCCAGCAGCTTAGAGGCGGCAGGGTGGAGTTCCTACGAGCAGTACTTC

d_call: TRBD2
v_call: TRBV6-5
j_call: TRBJ2-7
clone_size: -
cdr3_aa: CASRTSGSYEQYF
cdr3_nt: TGTGCCAGCAGAACTAGCGGATCCTACGAGCAGTACTTC